This TCR gamma chain originates from a study of γδ T cells in repeated Plasmodium falciparum infection. Study outcomes and limitations: In Vdelta2-negative, largely Vdelta1+, gammadelta repertoires, repeated controlled infections appeared to drive clonal selection waves.

Germline CDR1 and CDR2: VINAFY and YDVSNSKD. The CDR3 spans 13 residues. Flow sorting of PBMC yielded separate Vgamma9/Vdelta2+ and Vdelta2-negative gammadelta T cell populations for bulk repertoire analysis. TCRdb ran CATT on the multiplex PCR reads. This sample has 28,000 or so gamma-chain clones, with approximately 1.5% found just once. This clone was observed many times. Its antigen is unidentified. This DNA's translation differs at residue 5 from TCRdb's protein, which comes from a much larger clone; a read error is likely, and the protein shown is translated from the DNA. Sequencing input: gamma-delta T cells from blood. This TCR came from a pool of human donors (malaria-infected and uninfected, not separated). This rearrangement joins TRGV5 to TRGJ1 or TRGJ2. Germline matching of the DNA provided the J gene here, since TCRdb leaves it blank. CDR3 loop: CATWGRHHYKKLF. The CDR3 region has the DNA TGTGCCACCTGGGGCAGGCACCATTATAAGAAACTCTTT.